The T cell receptor (beta chain) described here comes from a study of early T cells in non-severe SARS-CoV-2 infection (dated by TCRdb to about 2021). Context from the whole study: TCR sequencing used bulk RNA from unsorted whole blood, so alpha and beta chains could not be paired.

This clonotype has at least ten counts. What this receptor recognizes is not known. The input lacks base qualities; no much larger clone sits a single base away. Libraries were prepared through 5' RACE. The sequencing machine was a NextSeq 500. The TCR library protocol attached unique molecular identifiers to individual cDNA molecules to correct for sequencing error and PCR bias. TCR alpha and beta chains were both sequenced, and the abundances of alpha and beta sequences in each sample were closely correlated with each other. Per the authors' processing: Decombinator V4 was used to annotate TCR sequences for V gene, J gene and CDR3. Expanded TCRs were defined as changing significantly between any two time points under a Poisson model with p below 0.0001. TCR abundances were normalised to the total number of TCRs sequenced per sample and were expressed as counts per million. MAIT TCRs were defined by TRAV1-2 paired with TRAJ12, TRAJ20 or TRAJ33, and iNKT TCRs by TRAV10 paired with TRAJ18. VDJdb, accessed 1 November 2021, was searched for CMV, EBV and SARS-CoV-2 annotated TCRs, excluding TCRs annotated for multiple antigens. TCRdb cleaned the public reads at Q25 with fastp, built clones with MiXCR and kept in-frame beta chains. Each entry merges the rows of one CDR3 protein and shows their most common DNA and genes. The V and J calls shown here were made by TCRdb, not taken from the authors' results. In all, the sample holds under 60,000 distinct CDR3 sequences, and over 9.5% of those were seen once. The ten largest clones take up roughly 4.5% of the sample.

What the authors observed across the whole study: Matching against VDJdb was skewed toward anti-spike CD8 responses, likely underestimated virus-specific expansions, and missed private and CD4 specificities.

The study was a case-control design nested within a healthcare worker cohort in London, UK, with weekly nasopharyngeal swab PCR tests and blood sampling. Between 23 and 31 March 2020, the week of the UK lockdown, healthcare workers were enrolled and then followed up weekly for as long as 16 weeks. Its CDR3 holds 15 amino acids, cysteine through phenylalanine. Only the CDR3 part of the read is kept: 45 bases, read in frame from the first base. CDR1 and CDR2 are read off the germline V gene as SGHTA and FQGNSA. From V the trimming removes 5 bases and from J it removes 2 bases, while the gene matches leave 4 bases of the junction unaccounted for.

This clonotype was obtained from an adult who was a healthcare worker with PCR-confirmed SARS-CoV-2 infection or an uninfected control (not recorded which). Material for sequencing was whole blood. The chain uses TRBV7-2 and TRBJ1-5; 9 middle bases align to TRBD1. The CDR3 protein is CASSARTGGNQPQHF. The DNA sequence reads TGTGCCAGCAGCGCGAGGACAGGGGGCAATCAGCCCCAGCATTTT.